The T cell receptor (beta chain) under discussion was sequenced for a study of T cell responses to AZD1222 COVID-19 vaccine. At the level of the study: Both about-4-week and about-12-week second-dose recipients were combined. Study observations and caveats: With two AZD1222 doses given, Spike-specific TCR breadth and depth both rose. Regions 160-218 and 743-854 dominated among vaccine-associated CD4 TCRs spanning spike. Clonal diversity may have been underestimated, and the donors were mostly white British, with more females than males.

Repertoires were generated with immunoSEQ multiplex PCR, while TCRdb's copy carries only in-frame clones and drops some. The table lists approximately 130,000 clones, 90% of them singletons. Concerning this clone: The target antigen is unknown. The junction departs from the called germline gene at one end, perhaps through a read error.

The CDR3 sequence is 12 residues long. Germline V lookup: CDR1 SGDLS, CDR2 YYNGEE. The chain couples TRBV9 to TRBJ2-7; D uncertain. This clonotype was sampled from an adult in good health. The material was peripheral blood, obtained on day 0 of AZD1222 vaccination. CDR3 sequence reads: CASSPGLGQAHF. For the CDR3, the DNA is TGTGCCAGCAGCCCCGGGCTAGGGCAGGCCCACTTC.